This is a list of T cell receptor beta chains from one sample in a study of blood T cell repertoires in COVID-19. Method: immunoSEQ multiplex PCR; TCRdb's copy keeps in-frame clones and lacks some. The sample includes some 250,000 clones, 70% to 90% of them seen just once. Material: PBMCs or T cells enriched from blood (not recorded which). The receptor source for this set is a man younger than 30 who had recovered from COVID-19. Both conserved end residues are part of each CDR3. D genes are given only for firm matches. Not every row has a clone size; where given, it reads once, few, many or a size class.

CDR3 DNA: TGTGCCAGCAGCCAAGACGGAGCGGGGGGCACAGATACGCAGTATTTT; CDR3 protein: CASSQDGAGGTDTQYF; V gene: TRBV4-2; D gene: TRBD2; clone size: NA; J gene: TRBJ2-3
CDR3 DNA: TGTGCCAGCAGCAAAGCCCTTCCACAGGGGGCTAGGACCATTCAGTACTTC; CDR3 protein: CASSKALPQGARTIQYF; V gene: TRBV21-1; D gene: NA; clone size: NA; J gene: TRBJ2-4
CDR3 DNA: TGTGCCAGTACAGGTCTAGGCGCAGATACGCAGTATTTT; CDR3 protein: CASTGLGADTQYF; V gene: TRBV2; D gene: NA; clone size: NA; J gene: TRBJ2-3
CDR3 DNA: TGTGCCAGCAGTGAATCAACGGGGTACTCTGGAAACACCATATATTTT; CDR3 protein: CASSESTGYSGNTIYF; V gene: TRBV25-1; D gene: NA; clone size: NA; J gene: TRBJ1-3
CDR3 DNA: TGTGCCAGCATACGGGGGGAAGGCTACACCTTC; CDR3 protein: CASIRGEGYTF; V gene: TRBV6-5; D gene: NA; clone size: NA; J gene: TRBJ1-2
CDR3 DNA: TGTGCCTGGAGTCAAACAGTCTATGGCTACACCTTC; CDR3 protein: CAWSQTVYGYTF; V gene: TRBV30; D gene: NA; clone size: NA; J gene: TRBJ1-2
CDR3 DNA: TGTGCCAGCAGCTCCCTACAGGGGATGGGTCAGCCCCAGCATTTT; CDR3 protein: CASSSLQGMGQPQHF; V gene: TRBV11-2; D gene: TRBD1; clone size: few; J gene: TRBJ1-5
CDR3 DNA: TGCGCCAGCAGCCAAGCGGACAGGGAGCGGACTGAAGCTTTCTTT; CDR3 protein: CASSQADRERTEAFF; V gene: TRBV4-1; D gene: TRBD1; clone size: NA; J gene: TRBJ1-1
CDR3 DNA: TGTGCCAGCAGTCTCTCTCCCCATACGCAGTATTTT; CDR3 protein: CASSLSPHTQYF; V gene: TRBV2; D gene: NA; clone size: NA; J gene: TRBJ2-3
CDR3 DNA: TGCGCCAGCAGCCAAGGTCGGAGCAATCAGCCCCAGCATTTT; CDR3 protein: CASSQGRSNQPQHF; V gene: TRBV4-1; D gene: NA; clone size: NA; J gene: TRBJ1-5
CDR3 DNA: TGCGCCAGCAGCCAAGTTCGGGGGGGCAATCAGCCCCAGCATTTT; CDR3 protein: CASSQVRGGNQPQHF; V gene: TRBV4-1; D gene: NA; clone size: NA; J gene: TRBJ1-5
CDR3 DNA: TGTGCCAGCAGCTCCCTCAGCGGGGGGAGCACAGATACGCAGTATTTT; CDR3 protein: CASSSLSGGSTDTQYF; V gene: TRBV7-9; D gene: TRBD2; clone size: NA; J gene: TRBJ2-3
CDR3 DNA: TGTGCCAGCAGCTTAATGACAGGGGGCTACAATGAGCAGTTCTTC; CDR3 protein: CASSLMTGGYNEQFF; V gene: TRBV7-8; D gene: TRBD1; clone size: NA; J gene: TRBJ2-1
CDR3 DNA: TGTGCCAACTCTCAGGGGTCCACTGAAGCTTTCTTT; CDR3 protein: CANSQGSTEAFF; V gene: TRBV6-5; D gene: NA; clone size: NA; J gene: TRBJ1-1
CDR3 DNA: TGTGCCAGCAGACGTAGCGGGGGAAGCACAGATACGCAGTATTTT; CDR3 protein: CASRRSGGSTDTQYF; V gene: TRBV7-2; D gene: TRBD2; clone size: NA; J gene: TRBJ2-3
CDR3 DNA: TGTGCCAGCAGCCCGGGGGACAGGGTCAATGAGCAGTTCTTC; CDR3 protein: CASSPGDRVNEQFF; V gene: TRBV7-3; D gene: TRBD1; clone size: NA; J gene: TRBJ2-1
CDR3 DNA: TGTGCCAGCAGCTCACCCGCTGCAGGGGATTTTTTGAACACTGAAGCTTTCTTT; CDR3 protein: CASSSPAAGDFLNTEAFF; V gene: TRBV11-2; D gene: NA; clone size: NA; J gene: TRBJ1-1
CDR3 DNA: TGCGCCAGCAGCGCCATGATAGCGGGGGACCACAATGAGCAGTTCTTC; CDR3 protein: CASSAMIAGDHNEQFF; V gene: TRBV5-1; D gene: TRBD2; clone size: few; J gene: TRBJ2-1
CDR3 DNA: TGTGCCAGCAGCCCTCGACAGGGAGTCACCTATGGCTACACCTTC; CDR3 protein: CASSPRQGVTYGYTF; V gene: TRBV11-2; D gene: TRBD1; clone size: NA; J gene: TRBJ1-2
CDR3 DNA: TGTGCCATCCAAGACAGGTTAGGTCAGCCCCAGCATTTT; CDR3 protein: CAIQDRLGQPQHF; V gene: TRBV28; D gene: NA; clone size: NA; J gene: TRBJ1-5
CDR3 DNA: TGTGCCAGCAGCACGGGATCCGGGACAGCTAGCTATGGCTACACCTTC; CDR3 protein: CASSTGSGTASYGYTF; V gene: TRBV5-5; D gene: TRBD1; clone size: NA; J gene: TRBJ1-2
CDR3 DNA: TGTGCCAGCAGCCCGGGGGGAAGCTACACCTTC; CDR3 protein: CASSPGGSYTF; V gene: TRBV3-1/TRBV3-2; D gene: NA; clone size: NA; J gene: TRBJ1-2
CDR3 DNA: TGTGCCAGCAGCCAATTTGACAGCTATGGCTACACCTTC; CDR3 protein: CASSQFDSYGYTF; V gene: TRBV3-1/TRBV3-2; D gene: NA; clone size: few; J gene: TRBJ1-2
CDR3 DNA: TGTGCTAGTGGTTTGGTATCAGTAGGGGATCAGCCCCAGCATTTT; CDR3 protein: CASGLVSVGDQPQHF; V gene: TRBV12-5; D gene: NA; clone size: NA; J gene: TRBJ1-5
CDR3 DNA: TGCGCCAGCAGCTTGGGAGCTAACCGCGATACGCAGTATTTT; CDR3 protein: CASSLGANRDTQYF; V gene: TRBV5-1; D gene: NA; clone size: once; J gene: TRBJ2-3
CDR3 DNA: TGTGCCAGCAGCTTAGACAGGAGCTACACCTTC; CDR3 protein: CASSLDRSYTF; V gene: TRBV7-2; D gene: NA; clone size: once; J gene: TRBJ1-2
CDR3 DNA: TGCGCCAGCAGCTTGGGGCCGTACTACGAGCAGTACTTC; CDR3 protein: CASSLGPYYEQYF; V gene: TRBV5-1; D gene: NA; clone size: NA; J gene: TRBJ2-7
CDR3 DNA: TGTGCCACCAGTGACGCCGCGTCAGGTCAAGAGACCCAGTACTTC; CDR3 protein: CATSDAASGQETQYF; V gene: TRBV24-1; D gene: NA; clone size: NA; J gene: TRBJ2-5
CDR3 DNA: TGTGCCAGTAGTATCGGCGACAGGGTGACGTCTCAGCCCCAGCATTTT; CDR3 protein: CASSIGDRVTSQPQHF; V gene: TRBV19; D gene: TRBD1; clone size: NA; J gene: TRBJ1-5
CDR3 DNA: TGTGCCAGCTCACCGAGTCAAAGGGGGCTTGCCTATGGCTACACCTTC; CDR3 protein: CASSPSQRGLAYGYTF; V gene: TRBV18; D gene: TRBD1; clone size: NA; J gene: TRBJ1-2
CDR3 DNA: TGTGCCAGCAGCCTCACTTCAGGGTTGGGTCAGCCCCAGCATTTT; CDR3 protein: CASSLTSGLGQPQHF; V gene: TRBV7-2; D gene: NA; clone size: NA; J gene: TRBJ1-5
CDR3 DNA: TGTGCCAGCAGCTTATGGAGCACCGGGGAGCTGTTTTTT; CDR3 protein: CASSLWSTGELFF; V gene: TRBV11-2; D gene: NA; clone size: NA; J gene: TRBJ2-2
CDR3 DNA: TGTGCCAGCAGCCATCGGGACAGGGCCGGGGCGTTGTGGTACTTC; CDR3 protein: CASSHRDRAGALWYF; V gene: TRBV14; D gene: TRBD1; clone size: NA; J gene: TRBJ2-7
CDR3 DNA: TGTGCCAGCAGCTCCTCGGACTGGAAGAATGAGCAGTTCTTC; CDR3 protein: CASSSSDWKNEQFF; V gene: TRBV7-2; D gene: NA; clone size: NA; J gene: TRBJ2-1
CDR3 DNA: TGTGCCAGCAGCTTAGCGGGGGGGCCGCCGGGAGAGACCCAGTACTTC; CDR3 protein: CASSLAGGPPGETQYF; V gene: TRBV11-2; D gene: TRBD2; clone size: NA; J gene: TRBJ2-5
CDR3 DNA: TGTGCCATCAGTGAGTCTCGTGCAGGGCTCTCCTATGGCTACACCTTC; CDR3 protein: CAISESRAGLSYGYTF; V gene: TRBV10-3; D gene: NA; clone size: many; J gene: TRBJ1-2
CDR3 DNA: TGCGCCAGCAGCCAAGATTCCAGGGGGGAGTTATATAATGAAAAACTGTTTTTT; CDR3 protein: CASSQDSRGELYNEKLFF; V gene: TRBV4-1; D gene: TRBD1; clone size: NA; J gene: TRBJ1-4
CDR3 DNA: TGTGCCAGCAGCTCCGGGACTAGCGGGTTGTGGGCAGAGACCCAGTACTTC; CDR3 protein: CASSSGTSGLWAETQYF; V gene: TRBV5-4; D gene: TRBD2; clone size: few; J gene: TRBJ2-5
CDR3 DNA: TGTGCCAGCAGCCACGGACTAGCGGGGGGGCCTGAACACAATGAGCAGTTCTTC; CDR3 protein: CASSHGLAGGPEHNEQFF; V gene: TRBV4-2; D gene: TRBD2; clone size: NA; J gene: TRBJ2-1
CDR3 DNA: TGCGCCAGCAGGAATGAACAGAACACTGAAGCTTTCTTT; CDR3 protein: CASRNEQNTEAFF; V gene: TRBV5-1; D gene: NA; clone size: NA; J gene: TRBJ1-1
CDR3 DNA: TGTGCCAGCAGCTTGGGACAGCGCGGTTCACCCCTCCACTTT; CDR3 protein: CASSLGQRGSPLHF; V gene: TRBV11-3; D gene: TRBD1; clone size: NA; J gene: TRBJ1-6
CDR3 DNA: TGTGCCAGCATCACCGGAGGGGGAGGGTTCTACTTC; CDR3 protein: CASITGGGGFYF; V gene: TRBV25-1; D gene: NA; clone size: NA; J gene: TRBJ2-7